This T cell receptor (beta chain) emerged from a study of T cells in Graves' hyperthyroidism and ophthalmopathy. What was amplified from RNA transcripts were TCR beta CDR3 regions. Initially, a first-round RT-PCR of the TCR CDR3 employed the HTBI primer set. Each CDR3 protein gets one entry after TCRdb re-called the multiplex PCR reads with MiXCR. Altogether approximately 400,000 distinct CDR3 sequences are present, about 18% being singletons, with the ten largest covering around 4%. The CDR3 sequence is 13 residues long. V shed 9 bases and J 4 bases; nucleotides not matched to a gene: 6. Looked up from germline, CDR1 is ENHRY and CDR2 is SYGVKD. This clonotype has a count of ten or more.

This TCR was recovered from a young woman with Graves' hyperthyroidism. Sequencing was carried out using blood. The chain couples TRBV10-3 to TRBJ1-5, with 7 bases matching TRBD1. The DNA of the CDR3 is TGTGCCATAAAGGGGGACAGAAATCAGCCCCAGCATTTT. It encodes CAIKGDRNQPQHF.